The 25 T cell receptor beta chains in this list originate from one sample, sequenced in a study of identical twins. A single record per CDR3 protein comes from TCRdb applying MiXCR to the 5' RACE reads. The sample contains some 500,000 distinct CDR3 sequences, around 14% of which appear only once. These sequences were also reported in another study, on yellow fever vaccine responses in identical twins.

Input material: CD4+ T cells sorted from blood. These receptors all come from a woman aged 18-29 years in good health.

A few counts support this clonotype. The V gene is TRBV6-2 or TRBV6-3, the J gene TRBJ1-2; D gene ambiguous. The ends were cut back, 2 bases at V and 8 bases at J, with 15 bases in the middle. The CDR3 contains 14 residues. Germline loops: CDR1 MNHEY, CDR2 SVGEGT. CDR3: CASSYQDGLRGYTF. The CDR3 DNA follows: TGTGCCAGCAGTTACCAAGACGGTCTCCGGGGCTACACCTTC.

This clonotype was observed a handful of times. The chain uses TRBV6-2 or TRBV6-3 and TRBJ2-1; 12 bases agree with TRBD2. CDR3 length equals 15 residues. V lost 4 bases and J lost 4; bases outside the gene matches: 2. CDR1 MNHEY and CDR2 SVGEGT come from the germline V gene. The CDR3 coding sequence is TGTGCCAGCAGTTGGCTAGCGGGAGGGTACAATGAGCAGTTCTTC. This codes for CASSWLAGGYNEQFF.

In this sample, this clonotype turned up a few times. The chain couples TRBV6-6 to TRBJ2-7; D gene unclear. V lost 6 bases and J lost 4, with 10 bases in between. This CDR3 comprises 12 residues. Germline CDR1 is MNHNY and CDR2 is SVGAGI (reference sequence). CDR3 DNA: TGTGCCAGCAGGGACGTGAGGTACGAGCAGTACTTC. Translating it yields CASRDVRYEQYF.

This clonotype has a handful of counts. The V and J genes are TRBV28 and TRBJ2-7, with D hard to call. The germline V gene encodes CDR1 MDHEN and CDR2 SYDVKM. V shed 2 bases and J shed 3 bases, with 8 bases lying between them. This CDR3 contains 13 residues. The CDR3 region is CASSLSLLYEQYF. DNA for the CDR3: TGTGCCAGCAGTTTAAGTCTGCTCTACGAGCAGTACTTC.

This clonotype was detected a few times. The rearrangement uses TRBV6-1 and TRBJ1-1, with 10 bases matching TRBD1. CDR1 MNHNS and CDR2 SASEGT come from the germline V gene. The CDR3 sequence is 17 residues long. After removal of 4 bases from V and 1 base from J, the junction contained 9 bases not matched to a gene. CDR3 nucleotides: TGTGCCAGCAGTGCCGGGACAGGGGTCTATAGGAACACTGAAGCTTTCTTT. Encoded protein: CASSAGTGVYRNTEAFF.

A few counts support this clonotype. The chain has TRBV12-3 or TRBV12-4 and TRBJ1-3; D is undetermined. The CDR3 totals 15 residues. V lost 9 bases to trimming and J lost 0 bases, with 15 bases between them. CDR3 coding DNA: TGTGCCAGGAAAGGGCAGGCCCACTCTGGAAACACCATATATTTT. Amino acid sequence: CARKGQAHSGNTIYF.

This clonotype was observed many times. The chain uses TRBV10-3 and TRBJ2-7; 12 nucleotides line up with TRBD1. V lost 4 bases to trimming and J lost 4 bases; unmatched junction nucleotides: 5. The CDR3 is 15 residues long. Germline V gene sequence: CDR1 ENHRY, CDR2 SYGVKD. The CDR3 bases are TGTGCCATCAGTGGGGACAGGGGGCTCTCGTACGAGCAGTACTTC. The encoded protein is CAISGDRGLSYEQYF.

The sample holds a few counts of this clonotype. In DNA form, the CDR3 reads TGCGCCAGCAGCCCGGGACAGGGTTCTGAAGCTTTCTTT. Translation: CASSPGQGSEAFF. V gene TRBV4-3 combines with J gene TRBJ1-1; 9 bases match TRBD1. Germline V gives CDR1 LGHNA, CDR2 YSLEER. CDR3 length: 13 residues. V was clipped by 4 bases and J by 6 bases; unmatched bases: 3.

The table lists this clonotype with many counts. The CDR3: CATSRERQGARQETQYF. In DNA form, the CDR3 reads TGTGCCACCAGCAGAGAACGGCAGGGGGCCAGACAAGAGACCCAGTACTTC. The chain recombines TRBV15 with TRBJ2-5; 8 nucleotides line up with TRBD1. The germline V gene encodes CDR1 LNHNV and CDR2 YYDKDF (reference sequence). The CDR3 length is 17 residues. Unmatched junction bases numbered 8, after V lost 0 bases and J lost 2 bases.

This chain uses TRBV20-1 with TRBJ2-3, with TRBD2 matching 12 bases. CDR3 length equals 13 residues. Germline CDR1 reads DFQATT; CDR2 reads SNEGSKA (reference sequence). CDR3 DNA sequence: TGCGGGCCTCGACTAGCGGGAGCGGGAACGCAGTATTTT. It yields the protein CGPRLAGAGTQYF.

This clonotype was found a few times. The V and J genes are TRBV6-2 or TRBV6-3 and TRBJ1-1; D may be TRBD1 (5 bases). The germline CDR1 and CDR2 sequences are MNHEY and SVGEGT. Between the trimmed V and J ends, which lost 2 bases and 5 bases, there was a span of 21 bases. The CDR3 loop spans 17 amino acids. The CDR3 DNA reads TGTGCCAGCAGTTACAGTTGGAAAGTAGGGGCGAGGACTGAAGCTTTCTTT. Its protein product is CASSYSWKVGARTEAFF.

The sample holds one count of this clonotype. The chain recombines TRBV24-1 with TRBJ2-2, with TRBD2 identical over 9 bases. After removal of 5 bases from V and 2 bases from J, the junction contained 14 bases not matched to a gene. The CDR3 runs 19 residues. CDR1 and CDR2 from the germline V gene are KGHDR and SFDVKD. CDR3 sequence (DNA): TGTGCCACCAGTGCCGATCTTTTCAGCGGGAGGACTAACACCGGGGAGCTGTTTTTT. Its translation is CATSADLFSGRTNTGELFF.

This clonotype was seen only a few times. The chain links TRBV5-4 to TRBJ1-1; 9 nucleotides agree with TRBD1. The germline V gene encodes CDR1 SGHNT and CDR2 YYREEE (reference sequence). This CDR3 has 19 residues. J was trimmed by 0 bases and V by 0 bases; bases with no gene match: 12. CDR3 DNA: TGTGCCAGCAGCTTGGCTTGGCCGGGACAGGGATCAATGAACACTGAAGCTTTCTTT. Amino acids: CASSLAWPGQGSMNTEAFF.

Only a few counts were recorded for this clonotype. The chain uses TRBV20-1 and TRBJ2-3; D is possibly TRBD2 (6 bases). The CDR3 consists of 11 residues. The V gene's germline CDR1 is DFQATT and CDR2 SNEGSKA (reference sequence). Trimming shortened V by 8 bases and J by 4 bases, and 10 bases separated the two germline ends. In DNA, the CDR3 is TGCAGTCCCAGGAGGGCAGATACGCAGTATTTT. This gives the protein CSPRRADTQYF.

This clonotype was recorded a few times. The chain uses TRBV7-2 and TRBJ2-7; the D is unclear. V was cut by 1 base and J by 3 bases, with 13 bases left in between. The CDR3 runs to 15 residues. The V gene's germline CDR1 is SGHTA and CDR2 FQGNSA. CDR3 sequence reads: CASSLENRAGYEQYF. The CDR3 DNA sequence: TGTGCCAGCAGCTTAGAAAATAGGGCAGGCTACGAGCAGTACTTC.

J is TRBJ2-7 and V is TRBV20-1; D remains unclear. The CDR3 contains 15 residues. Germline V lookup: CDR1 DFQATT, CDR2 SNEGSKA (reference sequence). V lost 2 bases and J lost 0, with 14 bases in between. The CDR3, as DNA: TGCAGTGCTAGAAGACTCTTAATTAGCTCCTACGAGCAGTACTTC. Protein: CSARRLLISSYEQYF.

This clonotype was detected a few times. The rearrangement uses TRBV24-1 and TRBJ2-2; D uncertain. Trimming pared 2 bases from V and 3 bases from J, leaving 18 bases between. Germline CDR1 reads KGHDR; CDR2 reads SFDVKD. The CDR3 extends over 18 amino acids. CDR3 sequence reads: CATSDSLNLMGYTGELFF. DNA of the CDR3: TGTGCCACCAGTGATTCCCTCAACCTTATGGGGTACACCGGGGAGCTGTTTTTT.

V gene TRBV5-6 combines with J gene TRBJ2-3; 9 nucleotides line up with TRBD2. The CDR3 spans 17 residues. The V gene's germline CDR1 is SGHDT and CDR2 YYEEEE. With V trimmed by 2 bases and J by 4 bases, 11 bases remained unmatched. For the CDR3, the DNA is TGTGCCAGCAGCTTCAAATCGGCGGGGGGGCCATCAGATACGCAGTATTTT. It codes for CASSFKSAGGPSDTQYF. The whole variable domain, remainder taken from reference TRBV5-6 and TRBJ2-3, is DAGVTQSPTHLIKTRGQQVTLRCSPKSGHDTVSWYQQALGQGPQFIFQYYEEEERQRGNFPDRFSGHQFPNYSSELNVNALLLGDSALYLCASSFKSAGGPSDTQYFGPGTRLTVL.

The V and J genes are TRBV7-9 and TRBJ2-3; 12 nucleotides align to TRBD2. Unmatched junction bases numbered 6, after V lost 0 bases and J lost 5 bases. The CDR3 totals 17 residues. CDR1 SEHNR and CDR2 FQNEAQ come from the germline V gene (reference sequence). Here the CDR3 reads CASSLALAGGPGDTQYF. CDR3 nucleotides: TGTGCCAGCAGCTTAGCGCTAGCGGGAGGGCCGGGAGATACGCAGTATTTT.

V and J are TRBV7-9 and TRBJ1-1; weak D call: TRBD1 (6 bases). V was clipped by 5 bases and J by 5 bases, with 9 bases between them. The CDR3 spans 12 residues. Germline lookup yields CDR1 SEHNR and CDR2 FQNEAQ (reference sequence). The CDR3 sequence: CASSPQGTEAFF. The CDR3 coding sequence is TGTGCCAGCAGCCCACAGGGTACTGAAGCTTTCTTT. Filled out from reference TRBV7-9 and TRBJ1-1, the complete variable domain reads DTGVSQNPRHKITKRGQNVTFRCDPISEHNRLYWYRQTLGQGPEFLTYFQNEAQLEKSRLLSDRFSAERPKGSFSTLEIQRTEQGDSAMYLCASSPQGTEAFFGQGTRLTVV.

Only a few counts were recorded for this clonotype. This chain joins TRBV30 and TRBJ1-1; 9 nucleotides match TRBD1. CDR3 length: 12 residues. J was trimmed by 4 bases and V by 8 bases; bases with no gene match: 5. In germline, CDR1 is GTSNPN, CDR2 SVGIG (reference sequence). CDR3 loop: CARSQGATEAFF. The CDR3 nucleotides read TGTGCCCGTTCACAGGGGGCCACTGAAGCTTTCTTT.

This chain connects TRBV29-1 to TRBJ1-2, with 7 bases aligning to TRBD1. CDR1 is SQVTM, CDR2 ANQGSEA, per germline. V lost 7 bases and J lost 8; bases outside the gene matches: 10. This CDR3 is 12 amino acids long. The CDR3 region is CSGETGLKGYTF. The CDR3 bases are TGCAGCGGCGAGACAGGGCTGAAGGGCTACACCTTC. Full variable domain (outside the CDR3, taken from reference TRBV29-1 and TRBJ1-2): SAVISQKPSRDICQRGTSLTIQCQVDSQVTMMFWYRQQPGQSLTLIATANQGSEATYESGFVIDKFPISRPNLTFSTLTVSNMSPEDSSIYLCSGETGLKGYTFGSGTRLTVV.

This clonotype was observed a few times. The chain links TRBV6-5 to TRBJ2-7, with D perhaps TRBD1 (7 bases). V was clipped by 6 bases and J by 6 bases, with 12 bases between them. This CDR3 has 12 amino acids. Germline V gene sequence: CDR1 MNHEY, CDR2 SVGAGI. The DNA of the CDR3 is TGTGCCAGCAGCCGCGGGACAGCCGAGCAGTACTTC. Protein product: CASSRGTAEQYF.

The chain uses TRBV20-1 and TRBJ1-2, with D tentatively TRBD1 (5 bases). Germline CDR1 DFQATT, CDR2 SNEGSKA (reference sequence). The CDR3 contains 10 residues. CDR3: CTTGEDGYTF. The CDR3 region has the DNA TGCACAACGGGGGAAGACGGCTACACCTTC.

In this sample, this clonotype turned up many times. This chain joins TRBV18 and TRBJ2-3, with D perhaps TRBD1 or TRBD2 (5 bases each). Between the trimmed V and J ends, which lost 2 bases and 0 bases, there was a span of 9 bases. The CDR3 totals 15 residues. CDR1 is KGHSH and CDR2 is LQKENI in the germline V gene. CDR3 bases: TGTGCCAGCTCACCAAGGGACGGAAGCACAGATACGCAGTATTTT. This gives the protein CASSPRDGSTDTQYF.